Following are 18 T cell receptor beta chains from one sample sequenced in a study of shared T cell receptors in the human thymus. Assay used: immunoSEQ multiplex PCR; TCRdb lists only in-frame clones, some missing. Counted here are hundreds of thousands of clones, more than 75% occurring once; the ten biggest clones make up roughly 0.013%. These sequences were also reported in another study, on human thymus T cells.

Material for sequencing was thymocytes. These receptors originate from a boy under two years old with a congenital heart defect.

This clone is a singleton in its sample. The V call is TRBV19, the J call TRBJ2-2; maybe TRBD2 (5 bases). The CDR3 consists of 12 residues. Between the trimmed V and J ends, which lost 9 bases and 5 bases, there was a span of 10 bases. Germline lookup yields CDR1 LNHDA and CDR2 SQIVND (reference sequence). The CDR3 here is CASHPGTGELFF. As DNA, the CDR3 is TGTGCCAGCCACCCGGGGACCGGGGAGCTGTTTTTT. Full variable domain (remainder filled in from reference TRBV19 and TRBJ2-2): DGGITQSPKYLFRKEGQNVTLSCEQNLNHDAMYWYRQDPGQGLRLIYYSQIVNDFQKGDIAEGYSVSREKKESFPLTVTSAQKNPTAFYLCASHPGTGELFFGEGSRLTVL.

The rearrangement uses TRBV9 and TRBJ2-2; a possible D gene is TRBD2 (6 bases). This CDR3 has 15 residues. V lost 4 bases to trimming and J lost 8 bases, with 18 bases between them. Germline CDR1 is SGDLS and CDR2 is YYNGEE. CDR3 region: CASSPRLDPPGELFF. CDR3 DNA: TGTGCCAGCAGCCCCCGACTAGATCCCCCGGGGGAGCTGTTTTTT.

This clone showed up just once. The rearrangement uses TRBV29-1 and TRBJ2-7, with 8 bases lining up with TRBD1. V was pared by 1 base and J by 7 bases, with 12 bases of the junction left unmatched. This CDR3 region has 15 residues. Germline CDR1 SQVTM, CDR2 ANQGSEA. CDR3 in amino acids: CSVEVLGQGLGEQYF. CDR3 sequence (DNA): TGCAGCGTTGAAGTTCTAGGACAGGGCCTAGGGGAGCAGTACTTC.

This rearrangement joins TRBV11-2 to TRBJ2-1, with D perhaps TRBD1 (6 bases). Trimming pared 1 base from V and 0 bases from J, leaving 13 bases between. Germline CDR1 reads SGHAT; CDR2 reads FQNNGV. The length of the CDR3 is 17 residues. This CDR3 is CASSLVTGHISYNEQFF. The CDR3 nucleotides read TGTGCCAGCAGCTTAGTAACGGGACACATCTCCTACAATGAGCAGTTCTTC.

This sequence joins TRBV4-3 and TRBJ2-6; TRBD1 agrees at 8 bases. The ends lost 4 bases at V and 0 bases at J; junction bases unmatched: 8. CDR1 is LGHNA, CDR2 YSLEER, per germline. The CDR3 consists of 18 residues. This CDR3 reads CASSPGQGSSSGANVLTF. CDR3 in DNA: TGCGCCAGCAGCCCCGGACAGGGAAGCTCCTCTGGGGCCAACGTCCTGACTTTC.

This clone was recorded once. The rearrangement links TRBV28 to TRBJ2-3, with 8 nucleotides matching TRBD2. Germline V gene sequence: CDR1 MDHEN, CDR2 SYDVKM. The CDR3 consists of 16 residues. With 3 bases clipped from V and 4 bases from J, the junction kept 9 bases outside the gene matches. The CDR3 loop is CASSFAGTRVADTQYF. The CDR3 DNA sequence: TGTGCCAGCAGTTTTGCCGGGACTAGAGTCGCAGATACGCAGTATTTT.

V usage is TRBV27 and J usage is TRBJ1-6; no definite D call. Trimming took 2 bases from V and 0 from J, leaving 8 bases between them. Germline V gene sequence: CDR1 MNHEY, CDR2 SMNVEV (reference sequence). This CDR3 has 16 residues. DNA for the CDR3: TGTGCCAGCAGTTTAAACGGTAGCTCCTATAATTCACCCCTCCACTTT. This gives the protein CASSLNGSSYNSPLHF.

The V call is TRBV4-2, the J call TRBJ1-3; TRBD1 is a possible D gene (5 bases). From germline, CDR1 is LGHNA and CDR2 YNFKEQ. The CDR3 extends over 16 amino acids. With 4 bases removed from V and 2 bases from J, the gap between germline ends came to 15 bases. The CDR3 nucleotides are TGTGCCAGCAGCCCGCGGATCGGGGGGGCTGGAAACACCATATATTTT. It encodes CASSPRIGGAGNTIYF.

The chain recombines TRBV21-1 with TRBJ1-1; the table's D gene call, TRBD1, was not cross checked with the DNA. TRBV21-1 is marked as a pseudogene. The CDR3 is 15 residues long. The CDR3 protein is CASSKGEQGNTEAFF. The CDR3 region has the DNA TGTGCCAGCAGCAAAGGAGAACAGGGGAACACTGAAGCTTTCTTT.

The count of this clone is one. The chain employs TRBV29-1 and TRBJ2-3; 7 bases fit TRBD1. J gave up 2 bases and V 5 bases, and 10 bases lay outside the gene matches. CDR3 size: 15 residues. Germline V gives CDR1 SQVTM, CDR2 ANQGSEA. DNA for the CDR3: TGCAGCGTTTACAAGACAGGGCAGAACACAGATACGCAGTATTTT. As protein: CSVYKTGQNTDTQYF.

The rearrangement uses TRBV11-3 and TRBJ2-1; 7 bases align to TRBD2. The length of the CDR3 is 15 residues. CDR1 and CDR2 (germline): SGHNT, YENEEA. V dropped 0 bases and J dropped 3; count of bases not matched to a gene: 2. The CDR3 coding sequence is TGTGCCAGCAGCTTAGAGTCTAGCGGCTACAATGAGCAGTTCTTC. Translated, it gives CASSLESSGYNEQFF.

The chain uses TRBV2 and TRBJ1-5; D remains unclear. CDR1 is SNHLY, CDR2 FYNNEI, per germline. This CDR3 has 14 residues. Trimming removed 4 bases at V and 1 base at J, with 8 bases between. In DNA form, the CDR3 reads TGTGCCAGCAGTGGAACTACCAGCAATCAGCCCCAGCATTTT. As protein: CASSGTTSNQPQHF.

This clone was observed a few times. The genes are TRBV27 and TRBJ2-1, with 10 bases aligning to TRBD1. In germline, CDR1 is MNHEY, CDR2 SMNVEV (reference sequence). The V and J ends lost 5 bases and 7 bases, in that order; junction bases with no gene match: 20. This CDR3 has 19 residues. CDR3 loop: CASSPGTGVIAGPENEQFF. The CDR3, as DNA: TGTGCCAGCAGTCCCGGGACAGGGGTAATAGCGGGACCAGAGAATGAGCAGTTCTTC.

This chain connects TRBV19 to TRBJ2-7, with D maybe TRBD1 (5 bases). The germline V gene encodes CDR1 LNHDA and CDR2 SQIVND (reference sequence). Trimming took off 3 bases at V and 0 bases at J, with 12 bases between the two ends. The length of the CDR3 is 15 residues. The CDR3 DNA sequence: TGTGCCAGTAGTATGATGGGGCGGAGCTCCTACGAGCAGTACTTC. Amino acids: CASSMMGRSSYEQYF.

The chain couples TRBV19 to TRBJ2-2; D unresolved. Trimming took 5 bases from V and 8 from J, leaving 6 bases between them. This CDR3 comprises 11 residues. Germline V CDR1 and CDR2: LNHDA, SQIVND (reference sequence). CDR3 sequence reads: CASSLRGELFF. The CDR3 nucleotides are TGTGCCAGTAGTCTCAGAGGGGAGCTGTTTTTT.

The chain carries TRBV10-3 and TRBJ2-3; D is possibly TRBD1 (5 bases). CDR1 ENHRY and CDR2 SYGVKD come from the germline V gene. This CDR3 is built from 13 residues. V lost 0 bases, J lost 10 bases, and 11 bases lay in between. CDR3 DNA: TGTGCCATCAGTGAGTCGACAGTCACACCGCAGTATTTT. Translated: CAISESTVTPQYF.

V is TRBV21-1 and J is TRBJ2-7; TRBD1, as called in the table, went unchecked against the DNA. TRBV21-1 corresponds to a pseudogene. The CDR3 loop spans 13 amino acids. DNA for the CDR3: TGTGCCAGCAGCAAATGGCAGGGTCACGAGCAGTACTTC. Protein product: CASSKWQGHEQYF.

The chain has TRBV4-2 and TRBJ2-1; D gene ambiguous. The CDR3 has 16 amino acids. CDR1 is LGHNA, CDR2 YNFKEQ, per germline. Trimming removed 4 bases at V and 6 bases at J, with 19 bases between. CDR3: CASSPAPTSGFNEQFF. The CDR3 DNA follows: TGTGCCAGCAGCCCCGCTCCTACTTCGGGTTTCAATGAGCAGTTCTTC.